These 2 T cell receptor beta chains share one sample of origin, sequenced in a study of T-cell memory formation after mild COVID-19 (dated by TCRdb to the early 2020s). Libraries were prepared through 5' RACE. Sequenced on an Illumina NovaSeq 6000. Using fastp trimming at Q25 and MiXCR clonotype assembly, TCRdb reanalyzed the public sequencing data and kept in-frame beta chains. CDR3 protein duplicates are merged, each entry listing the most common genes and DNA. The sample yields 500,000 to 650,000 distinct CDR3 sequences; 20% to 25% were counted once. The biggest ten clones account for 7.5% to 9.5% of the sample. Sequencing was carried out using PBMCs or a T cell subset sorted from them (not recorded which). The receptors derive from an adult woman who had mild COVID-19 (a few samples of this study predate the infection). The sample titles of this study are shuffled in the database, so cell type and time point are left out; the donor was told from shared clones.

This clonotype came up a few times. The rearrangement joins TRBV6-1 to TRBJ1-1; D is undetermined. V was cut by 4 bases and J by 3 bases, with 18 bases left in between. The CDR3 runs to 16 residues. CDR1 is MNHNS, CDR2 SASEGT, per germline. The CDR3 DNA follows: TGTGCCAGCAGTGGAGGTGTATTCGGGCAGCACACTGAAGCTTTCTTT. Protein: CASSGGVFGQHTEAFF.

This rearrangement joins TRBV29-1 to TRBJ2-2; TRBD2 might be the D (6 bases). Trimming took 4 bases from V and 1 from J, leaving 16 bases between them. The CDR3 sequence is 16 residues long. Germline V lookup: CDR1 SQVTM, CDR2 ANQGSEA. CDR3: CSVVEVEGQNTGELFF. DNA of the CDR3: TGCAGCGTTGTAGAGGTGGAGGGCCAGAACACCGGGGAGCTGTTTTTT.